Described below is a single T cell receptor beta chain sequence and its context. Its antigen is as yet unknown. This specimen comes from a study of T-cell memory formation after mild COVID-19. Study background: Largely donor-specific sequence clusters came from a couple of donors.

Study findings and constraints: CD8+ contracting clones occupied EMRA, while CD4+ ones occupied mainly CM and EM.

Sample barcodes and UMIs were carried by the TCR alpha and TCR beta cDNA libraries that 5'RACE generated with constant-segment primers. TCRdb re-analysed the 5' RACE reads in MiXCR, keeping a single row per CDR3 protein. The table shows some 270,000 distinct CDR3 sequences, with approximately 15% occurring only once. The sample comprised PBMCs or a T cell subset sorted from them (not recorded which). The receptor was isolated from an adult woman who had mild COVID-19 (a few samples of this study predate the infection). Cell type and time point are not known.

The CDR3, as DNA: TGTGCCAGCAGTGAGGCAACAACTAATGAAAAACTGTTTTTT. Its protein product is CASSEATTNEKLFF. The chain employs TRBV6-1 and TRBJ1-4; D call uncertain. Trimming removed 3 bases from V and 0 bases from J, with 5 bases in between. The CDR3 covers 14 residues. Germline V lookup: CDR1 MNHNS, CDR2 SASEGT.